This T cell receptor beta chain stems from a study of T cell responses to AZD1222 COVID-19 vaccine (dated by TCRdb to 2020 to 2023). Looking at the study overall: AZD1222 recipients whose second dose came at about 4 weeks and those whose second dose came at about 12 weeks were combined into one group, since spike-specific TCR depth and breadth did not differ between the two schedules. A total of 233 trial participants underwent TCR sequencing, of whom roughly 210 had received two doses of AZD1222 and around 25 had received two doses of the MenACWY control vaccine. Enrollment into the trials was organized by age into subgroups of 18-55, 56-69 and 70-plus years, and those subgroups contained around 150, 28 and 57 TCR-sequenced participants, respectively. On the study overall, not on this receptor specifically: Conclusions about previously exposed vaccinees are limited, since just five or six AZD1222 recipients were seropositive for SARS-CoV-2 at baseline. Most participants were white British and females outnumbered males, and the authors suggested that clonal diversity may have been underestimated. Reportedly, close to half of the unique spike-specific TCRs recognized epitopes lying outside the regions that are mutated in the B.1.351 and B.1.1.7 variants. Spike-specific TCR breadth and depth rose significantly after two AZD1222 doses compared with day 0 and with MenACWY recipients. Because no samples from the day 14 peak response were available, repertoires could be characterized only after the peak T cell response. In the small 56-69-year group, the increase in depth fell short of significance, most likely because of low power. The vaccine-associated CD4 TCRs covered the entire spike protein, and the dominant responses fell in regions 160-218 and 743-854.

The time point label here, explained by the study, means: baseline before first vaccination. Vaccinee samples were obtained from the UK trials COV001 and COV002, which included a single-blind randomized controlled phase 2/3 trial of AZD1222 (ChAdOx1 nCoV-19) in healthy adults. Trial participant PBMC samples were collected at day 0 and day 28 after the second dose for TCRbeta chain sequencing. The CDR3 regions of human TCRbeta chains were subjected to immunosequencing. In the source study's methods: TCRs in the repertoires were matched against a reference library of SARS-CoV-2-specific TCRs that had been generated with the MIRA antigen-specificity platform. Breadth was defined as the fraction of unique TCRs that were SARS-CoV-2-associated. Depth was defined as the fraction of total T cells that were SARS-CoV-2-associated. Using the MIRA data, every spike-specific TCR was mapped to the spike region that the TCR reacted to and assigned to either a CD4 or a CD8 class. Log10-transformed breadth and depth values were compared by one-way ANOVA with Sidak's multiple comparisons tests. The source is immuneACCESS, and TCRdb retained only in-frame sequences with V and J called. Part of the clones is not carried over; for the studies checked, unresolved V genes explain less than half of this, and the remainder is unexplained. The V and J calls and the clone size are those of that table, but D and trimming were determined from the DNA. This sample is represented by about 140,000 clones; 92% of them were singletons. About 1.4% of the sample is held by the ten biggest clonotypes.

Notes on this clone: Its binding antigen is unknown. Base qualities are not recorded, but no much larger clone differs from it by a single base.

From the cysteine through the phenylalanine, the CDR3 covers 14 amino acids. Only the CDR3 DNA is retained, 42 bases long and in frame from the first base. V loses 2 bases, J loses 4 bases, and the germline ends lie 10 bases apart. Based on the germline V gene, the CDR1 and CDR2 sequences are SGHDT and YYEEEE. This TCR was sampled from an adult in good health. This receptor chain uses TRBV5-6 and TRBJ1-3; a weak D assignment points to TRBD1 (6 bases agree). Here the sequenced sample was peripheral blood, taken on day 0 of AZD1222 vaccination. Here is the DNA: TGTGCCAGCAGCTTTCGGGGGGGCGGAAACACCATATATTTT. This codes for CASSFRGGGNTIYF.